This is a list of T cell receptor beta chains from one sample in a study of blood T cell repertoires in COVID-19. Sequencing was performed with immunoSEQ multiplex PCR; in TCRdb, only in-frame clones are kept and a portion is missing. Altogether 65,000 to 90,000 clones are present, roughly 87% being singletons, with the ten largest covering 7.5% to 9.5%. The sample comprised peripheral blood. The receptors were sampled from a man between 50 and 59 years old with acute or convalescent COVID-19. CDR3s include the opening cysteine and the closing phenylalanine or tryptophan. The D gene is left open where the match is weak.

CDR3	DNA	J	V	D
CASSPNRGTEAFF	TGTGCCAGCAGCCCTAACAGGGGCACTGAAGCTTTCTTT	TRBJ1-1	TRBV3-1/TRBV3-2	TRBD1
CASSEGLPFNYGYTF	TGCGCCAGCAGCGAGGGACTCCCATTTAACTATGGCTACACCTTC	TRBJ1-2	TRBV5-1	NA
CASSPYGGYRYGYTF	TGTGCCAGCTCCCCATACGGGGGGTATAGGTATGGCTACACCTTC	TRBJ1-2	TRBV11-2	NA
CASTTGTNNSPLHF	TGTGCCAGCACCACGGGTACGAATAATTCACCCCTCCACTTT	TRBJ1-6	TRBV5-6	NA
CASSQDRGWLEDTGELFF	TGTGCCAGCAGCCAGGACAGGGGGTGGCTGGAGGACACCGGGGAGCTGTTTTTT	TRBJ2-2	TRBV5-6	TRBD1
CASSERVGYTF	TGTGCCAGCAGTGAGAGGGTAGGCTACACCTTC	TRBJ1-2	TRBV2	NA
CASSPGRQVETQYF	TGTGCCAGCAGCCCAGGGAGACAGGTAGAGACCCAGTACTTC	TRBJ2-5	TRBV28	NA
CASSQGSRELFF	TGTGCCAGCAGCCAAGGTTCTCGGGAGCTGTTTTTT	TRBJ2-2	TRBV3-1/TRBV3-2	NA
CASSLDRFANTGELFF	TGCGCCAGCAGCTTGGACCGGTTCGCGAACACCGGGGAGCTGTTTTTT	TRBJ2-2	TRBV5-1	NA
CASSLLRDDTQYF	TGTGCCAGCAGCTTATTGAGGGATGATACGCAGTATTTT	TRBJ2-3	TRBV11-3	NA
CTSSQDNETKNEKLFF	TGCACCAGCAGCCAAGATAATGAGACTAAAAATGAAAAACTGTTTTTT	TRBJ1-4	TRBV1	NA
CASSPRDRDGKLFF	TGTGCCAGCTCACCTCGGGACAGGGATGGAAAACTGTTTTTT	TRBJ1-4	TRBV18	TRBD1
CATSGRSGGLRTDTQYF	TGTGCCACCTCCGGCAGAAGCGGGGGGCTAAGAACAGATACGCAGTATTTT	TRBJ2-3	TRBV10-3	TRBD2
CASRETGHGYTF	TGTGCCAGCAGAGAGACAGGGCATGGCTACACCTTC	TRBJ1-2	TRBV5-4	TRBD1
CASSLAGGRNTEAFF	TGCGCCAGCAGCTTGGCAGGAGGGAGAAACACTGAAGCTTTCTTT	TRBJ1-1	TRBV5-1	NA
CASRRNSGGNTEAFF	TGTGCCAGCAGGAGAAATTCCGGCGGGAACACTGAAGCTTTCTTT	TRBJ1-1	TRBV6-5	NA
CASSPPHGRSNEKLFF	TGTGCCAGCTCACCACCGCACGGTCGATCTAATGAAAAACTGTTTTTT	TRBJ1-4	TRBV18	NA
CASRPLAGAAYEQYF	TGCGCCAGCAGGCCACTAGCGGGGGCCGCCTACGAGCAGTACTTC	TRBJ2-7	TRBV5-1	TRBD2
CASSLRQGADTEAFF	TGTGCCAGCAGTCTACGACAGGGGGCGGATACTGAAGCTTTCTTT	TRBJ1-1	TRBV2	TRBD1
CASSPPGQGGGYTF	TGTGCCAGCAGCCCACCTGGGCAGGGAGGTGGCTACACCTTC	TRBJ1-2	TRBV7-2	NA
CASSSGVNQATEAFF	TGTGCCAGCAGTTCAGGGGTAAACCAGGCCACTGAAGCTTTCTTT	TRBJ1-1	TRBV27	NA
CASSQDPPWGENSPLHF	TGTGCCAGCAGCCAAGACCCTCCTTGGGGCGAAAATTCACCCCTCCACTTT	TRBJ1-6	TRBV3-1/TRBV3-2	NA
CASSLVFSGSNEKLFF	TGTGCCAGCAGCTTGGTTTTCTCGGGGAGTAATGAAAAACTGTTTTTT	TRBJ1-4	TRBV5-5	NA
CASSSRSGSGNTIYF	TGTGCCAGCTCCTCCCGGTCCGGCTCTGGAAACACCATATATTTT	TRBJ1-3	TRBV7-8	NA
CASSPGGGGLGRETQYF	TGTGCCAGCAGCCCGGGGGGCGGGGGCCTTGGGAGAGAGACCCAGTACTTC	TRBJ2-5	TRBV7-2	NA
CASSMLAGGNTGELFF	TGTGCCAGTAGTATGCTAGCGGGGGGGAACACCGGGGAGCTGTTTTTT	TRBJ2-2	TRBV19	TRBD2
CASSLLQGRNYGYTF	TGTGCCAGCAGTTTACTACAGGGAAGGAACTATGGCTACACCTTC	TRBJ1-2	TRBV28	NA
CASSVVPTPLPYEQYF	TGTGCCAGCAGCGTAGTACCGACACCCCTTCCCTACGAGCAGTACTTC	TRBJ2-7	TRBV9	NA
CASSQGSGVTRYF	TGTGCCAGCAGCCAAGGAAGCGGGGTAACACGGTATTTT	TRBJ2-3	TRBV4-2	TRBD2
CASSPSGGVKNNEQFF	TGTGCCAGCAGCCCGAGCGGGGGGGTAAAGAACAATGAGCAGTTCTTC	TRBJ2-1	TRBV9	TRBD2
CAWSVAPIANEKLFF	TGTGCCTGGAGTGTAGCACCGATTGCTAATGAAAAACTGTTTTTT	TRBJ1-4	TRBV30	NA
CASSELAEAFF	TGTGCCAGCAGTGAATTAGCTGAAGCTTTCTTT	TRBJ1-1	TRBV6-1	NA